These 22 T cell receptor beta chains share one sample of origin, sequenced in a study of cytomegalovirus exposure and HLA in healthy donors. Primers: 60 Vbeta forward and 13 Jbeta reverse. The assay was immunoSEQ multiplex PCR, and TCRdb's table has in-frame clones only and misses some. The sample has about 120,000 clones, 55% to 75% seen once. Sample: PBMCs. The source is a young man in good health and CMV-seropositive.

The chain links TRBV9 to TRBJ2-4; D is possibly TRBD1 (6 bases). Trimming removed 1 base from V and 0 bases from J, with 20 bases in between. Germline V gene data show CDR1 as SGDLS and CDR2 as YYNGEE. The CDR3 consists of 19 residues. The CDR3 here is CASSVPPRLGGEAKNIQYF. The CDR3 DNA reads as TGTGCCAGCAGCGTACCCCCGAGGTTAGGGGGAGAAGCCAAAAACATTCAGTACTTC.

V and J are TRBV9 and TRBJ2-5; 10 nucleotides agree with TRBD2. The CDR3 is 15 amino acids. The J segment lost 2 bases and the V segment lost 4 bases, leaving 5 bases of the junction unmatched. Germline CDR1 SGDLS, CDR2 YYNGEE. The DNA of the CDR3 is TGTGCCAGCAGCCCCCAGCGGGAGGGGCAAGAGACCCAGTACTTC. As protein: CASSPQREGQETQYF.

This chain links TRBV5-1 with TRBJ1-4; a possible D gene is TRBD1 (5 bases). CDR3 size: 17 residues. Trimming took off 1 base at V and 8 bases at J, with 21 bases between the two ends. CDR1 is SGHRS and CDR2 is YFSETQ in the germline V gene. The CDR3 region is CASSLLGPRGIGEKLFF. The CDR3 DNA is TGCGCCAGCAGCTTGTTGGGGCCAAGGGGAATTGGGGAAAAACTGTTTTTT.

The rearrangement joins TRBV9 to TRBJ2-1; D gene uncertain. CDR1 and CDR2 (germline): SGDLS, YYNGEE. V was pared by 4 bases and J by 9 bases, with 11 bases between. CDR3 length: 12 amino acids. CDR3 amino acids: CASSPPSGEQFF. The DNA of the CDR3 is TGTGCCAGCAGCCCTCCCTCAGGTGAGCAGTTCTTC. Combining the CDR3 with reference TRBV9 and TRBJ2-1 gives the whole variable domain DSGVTQTPKHLITATGQRVTLRCSPRSGDLSVYWYQQSLDQGLQFLIQYYNGEERAKGNILERFSAQQFPDLHSELNLSSLELGDSALYFCASSPPSGEQFFGPGTRLTVL.

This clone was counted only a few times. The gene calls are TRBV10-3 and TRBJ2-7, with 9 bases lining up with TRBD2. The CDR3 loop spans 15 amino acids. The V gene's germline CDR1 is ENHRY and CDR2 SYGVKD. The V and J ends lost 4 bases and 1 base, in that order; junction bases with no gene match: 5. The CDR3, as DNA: TGTGCCATCAGTGTGGCGGGAGGGGGATCCTACGAGCAGTACTTC. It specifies CAISVAGGGSYEQYF.

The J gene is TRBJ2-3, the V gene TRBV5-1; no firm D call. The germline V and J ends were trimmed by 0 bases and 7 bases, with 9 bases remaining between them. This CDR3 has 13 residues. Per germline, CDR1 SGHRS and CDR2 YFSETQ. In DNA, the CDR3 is TGCGCCAGCAGCTTGGGCCAGATTTATACGCAGTATTTT. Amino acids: CASSLGQIYTQYF.

The CDR3 sequence: CASSSTSGSARETQYF. DNA for the CDR3: TGTGCCAGCAGTTCGACTAGCGGGAGCGCCAGAGAGACCCAGTACTTC. The chain is built from TRBV27 and TRBJ2-5, with 12 bases identical to TRBD2. This CDR3 region has 16 residues. V was clipped by 4 bases and J by 4 bases; unmatched bases: 7. The germline V gene has CDR1 MNHEY and CDR2 SMNVEV (reference sequence).

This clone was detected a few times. In nucleotides, the CDR3 is TGTGCCAGCAGTCAGGGGGTAGGGGAATATGGCTACACCTTC. Its protein product is CASSQGVGEYGYTF. V is TRBV6-1 and J is TRBJ1-2; the match to TRBD1 covers 7 bases. CDR1 MNHNS and CDR2 SASEGT come from the germline V gene. V lost 5 bases to trimming and J lost 5 bases; unmatched junction nucleotides: 8. The CDR3 covers 14 residues.

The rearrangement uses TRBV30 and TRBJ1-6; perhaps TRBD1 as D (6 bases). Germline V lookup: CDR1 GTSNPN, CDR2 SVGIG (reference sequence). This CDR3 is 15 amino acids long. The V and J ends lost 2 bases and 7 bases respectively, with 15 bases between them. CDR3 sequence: CAWSMSGVGNSPLHF. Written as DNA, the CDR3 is TGTGCCTGGAGTATGTCAGGGGTGGGGAATTCACCCCTCCACTTT. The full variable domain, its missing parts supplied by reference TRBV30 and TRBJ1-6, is SQTIHQWPATLVQPVGSPLSLECTVEGTSNPNLYWYRQAAGRGLQLLFYSVGIGQISSEVPQNLSASRPQDRQFILSSKKLLLSDSGFYLCAWSMSGVGNSPLHFGNGTRLTVT.

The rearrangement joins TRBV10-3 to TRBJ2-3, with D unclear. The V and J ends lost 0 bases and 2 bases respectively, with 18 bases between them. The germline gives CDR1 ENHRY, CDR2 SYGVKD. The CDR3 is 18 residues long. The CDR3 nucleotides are TGTGCCATCAGTGAGTCATCTAGGAATAGCCCCCACACAGATACGCAGTATTTT. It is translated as CAISESSRNSPHTDTQYF.

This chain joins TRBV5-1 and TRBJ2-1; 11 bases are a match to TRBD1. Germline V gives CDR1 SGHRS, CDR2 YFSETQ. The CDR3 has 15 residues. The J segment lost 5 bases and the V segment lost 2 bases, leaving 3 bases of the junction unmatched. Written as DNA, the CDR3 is TGCGCCAGCAGCTTCGGGACAGGGGGTAACAATGAGCAGTTCTTC. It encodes CASSFGTGGNNEQFF. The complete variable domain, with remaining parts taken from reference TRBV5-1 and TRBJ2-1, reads KAGVTQTPRYLIKTRGQQVTLSCSPISGHRSVSWYQQTPGQGLQFLFEYFSETQRNKGNFPGRFSGRQFSNSRSEMNVSTLELGDSALYLCASSFGTGGNNEQFFGPGTRLTVL.

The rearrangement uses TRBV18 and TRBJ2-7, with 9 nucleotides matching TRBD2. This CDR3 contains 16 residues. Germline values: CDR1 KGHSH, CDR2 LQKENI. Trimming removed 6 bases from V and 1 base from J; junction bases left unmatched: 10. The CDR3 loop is CASSPRGSGSSYEQYF. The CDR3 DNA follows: TGTGCCAGCTCCCCCCGAGGTAGCGGGAGTTCCTACGAGCAGTACTTC.

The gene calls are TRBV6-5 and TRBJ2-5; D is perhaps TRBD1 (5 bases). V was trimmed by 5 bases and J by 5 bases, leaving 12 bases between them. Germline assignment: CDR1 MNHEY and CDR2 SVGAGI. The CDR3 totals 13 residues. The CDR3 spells CASSAVGHETQYF. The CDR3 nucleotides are TGTGCCAGCAGTGCCGTAGGACACGAGACCCAGTACTTC.

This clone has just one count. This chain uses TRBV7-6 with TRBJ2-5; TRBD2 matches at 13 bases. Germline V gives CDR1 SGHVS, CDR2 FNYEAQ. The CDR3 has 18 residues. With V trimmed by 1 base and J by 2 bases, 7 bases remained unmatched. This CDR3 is CASSLELAGGEGQETQYF. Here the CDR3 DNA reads TGTGCCAGCAGCTTAGAACTAGCGGGGGGGGAAGGGCAAGAGACCCAGTACTTC. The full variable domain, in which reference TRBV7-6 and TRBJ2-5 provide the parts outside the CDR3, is GAGVSQSPRYKVTKRGQDVALRCDPISGHVSLYWYRQALGQGPEFLTYFNYEAQQDKSGLPNDRFSAERPEGSISTLTIQRTEQRDSAMYRCASSLELAGGEGQETQYFGPGTRLLVL.

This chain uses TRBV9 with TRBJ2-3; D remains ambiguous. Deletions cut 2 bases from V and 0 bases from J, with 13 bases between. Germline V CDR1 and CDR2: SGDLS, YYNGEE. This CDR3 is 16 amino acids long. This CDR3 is CASSVFSDPSTDTQYF. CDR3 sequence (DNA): TGTGCCAGCAGCGTCTTCAGCGACCCTAGCACAGATACGCAGTATTTT.

This CDR3 is CASSMRLAGISYEQYF. DNA for the CDR3: TGCGCCAGCAGCATGCGACTAGCGGGAATCTCCTACGAGCAGTACTTC. The chain combines TRBV5-1 with TRBJ2-7; the match to TRBD2 covers 11 bases. CDR3 length: 16 amino acids. The trim removed 4 bases at V and 0 bases at J, leaving 6 bases unmatched. Germline assignment: CDR1 SGHRS and CDR2 YFSETQ. Based on the CDR3 plus reference TRBV5-1 and TRBJ2-7, the full variable domain is KAGVTQTPRYLIKTRGQQVTLSCSPISGHRSVSWYQQTPGQGLQFLFEYFSETQRNKGNFPGRFSGRQFSNSRSEMNVSTLELGDSALYLCASSMRLAGISYEQYFGPGTRLTVT.

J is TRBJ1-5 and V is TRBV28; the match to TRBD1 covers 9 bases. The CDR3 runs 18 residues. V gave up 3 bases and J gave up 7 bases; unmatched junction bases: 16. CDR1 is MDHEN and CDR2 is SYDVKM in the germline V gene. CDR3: CASSLFGSQGQGWQPQHF. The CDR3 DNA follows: TGTGCCAGCAGTTTGTTCGGGTCTCAGGGACAGGGCTGGCAGCCCCAGCATTTT. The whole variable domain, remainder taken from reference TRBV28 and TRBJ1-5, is DVKVTQSSRYLVKRTGEKVFLECVQDMDHENMFWYRQDPGLGLRLIYFSYDVKMKEKGDIPEGYSVSREKKERFSLILESASTNQTSMYLCASSLFGSQGQGWQPQHFGDGTRLSIL.

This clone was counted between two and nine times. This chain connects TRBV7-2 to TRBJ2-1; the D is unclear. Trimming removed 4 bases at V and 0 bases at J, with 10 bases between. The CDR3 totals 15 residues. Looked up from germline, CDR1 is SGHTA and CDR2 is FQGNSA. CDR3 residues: CASSSAMSSYNEQFF. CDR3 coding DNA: TGTGCCAGCAGCTCTGCTATGAGCTCCTACAATGAGCAGTTCTTC.

For the CDR3, the DNA is TGCGCCAGCAGCCTTCCACCCGAGGGTGAGCAGTTCTTC. Translated, it gives CASSLPPEGEQFF. V is TRBV4-3 and J is TRBJ2-1; tentative D call: TRBD2 (5 bases). CDR3 length equals 13 residues. Germline lookup yields CDR1 LGHNA and CDR2 YSLEER. Trimming cost V 4 bases and J 9 bases, with 13 bases left between them.

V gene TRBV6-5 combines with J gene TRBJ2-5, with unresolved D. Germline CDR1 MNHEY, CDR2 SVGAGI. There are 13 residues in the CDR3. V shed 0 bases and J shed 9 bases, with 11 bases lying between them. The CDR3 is CASSYSSVVAQYF. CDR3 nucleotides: TGTGCCAGCAGTTACTCGAGTGTCGTCGCCCAGTACTTC.

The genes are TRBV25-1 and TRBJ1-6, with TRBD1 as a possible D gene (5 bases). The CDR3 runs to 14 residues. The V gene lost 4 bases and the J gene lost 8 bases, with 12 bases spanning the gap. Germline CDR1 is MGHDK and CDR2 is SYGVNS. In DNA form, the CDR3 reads TGTGCCAGCAGTGCCGACAGTTTCTATTCACCCCTCCACTTT. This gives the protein CASSADSFYSPLHF.

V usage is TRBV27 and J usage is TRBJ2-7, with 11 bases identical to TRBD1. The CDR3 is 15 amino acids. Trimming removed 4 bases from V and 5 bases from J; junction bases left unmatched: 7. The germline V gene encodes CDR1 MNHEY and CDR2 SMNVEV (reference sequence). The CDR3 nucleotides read TGTGCCAGCAGTTCTCCAGGACAGGGGGCTGACGAGCAGTACTTC. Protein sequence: CASSSPGQGADEQYF.